This T cell receptor beta chain emerged from a study of T-cell memory formation after mild COVID-19. General observations from the study: Those CD4+ clones that contracted were mainly in CM and EM (CD8+ ones in EMRA).

The germline gives CDR1 KGHDR, CDR2 SFDVKD. The length of the CDR3 is 14 residues. V gave up 4 bases and J gave up 4 bases, with 10 bases separating them. Via MiXCR, TCRdb re-called the 5' RACE reads, giving one row per CDR3 protein. The table lists some 600,000 distinct CDR3 sequences, 15% to 20% of them singletons. The sample holds many counts of this clonotype. Its antigen is currently unknown. Input material: PBMCs or a T cell subset sorted from them (not recorded which). The chain recombines TRBV24-1 with TRBJ2-1; weak D call: TRBD1 (5 bases). This TCR came from an adult woman who had mild COVID-19 (a few samples of this study predate the infection). Cell type and time point are not known. CDR3 region: CATSDQTDYNEQFF. The CDR3 DNA sequence: TGTGCCACCAGTGACCAGACAGATTACAATGAGCAGTTCTTC.